This paragraph reports one TCR beta chain. Its target is not known. The germline CDR1 and CDR2 sequences are DFQATT and SNEGSKA (reference sequence). The CDR3 consists of 13 residues. V was trimmed by 4 bases and J by 4 bases, leaving 13 bases between them. The investigators amplified TCR beta CDR3 regions from RNA transcripts. First-round RT-PCR of the TCR CDR3 relied on the HTBI primer set. TCRdb reprocessed the multiplex PCR reads with MiXCR, giving one entry per CDR3 protein. This table has some 340,000 distinct CDR3 sequences, roughly an eighth appearing once. The data originate from a study of T cells in Graves' hyperthyroidism and ophthalmopathy. Study-wide results and limits: Most thyroid clonotypes that were expanded above 0.001 also turned up in blood. Model-based prediction identified ophthalmopathy a median 6.5 months prior to its onset.

Material for sequencing was blood. The source is a woman in her thirties or forties with Graves' ophthalmopathy. This sequence joins TRBV20-1 and TRBJ1-1, with D unclear. CDR3 region: CSAKGGEVTEAFF. Here the CDR3 DNA reads TGCAGTGCTAAGGGCGGAGAAGTCACTGAAGCTTTCTTT.